These T cell receptor beta chains were read from a single sample in a study of technical replicates of blood from a handful of donors. Measured with immunoSEQ multiplex PCR; TCRdb has only the in-frame clones, and not every one. The sample records about 83,000 clones, around nine tenths being singletons. The specimen was T cells isolated from PBMCs. The receptors derive from a human donor in good health. Each CDR3 is given with its conserved first and last residue. Each record gives: clone size, V gene, D gene, J gene, CDR3 protein, CDR3 DNA. The D gene is left open where the match is weak. The size of a clone is reported for some rows only, either as once, few or many, or as a class for expanded clones.

clone size: .; V gene: TRBV10-3; D gene: .; J gene: TRBJ1-2; CDR3 protein: CAISPKIRQAPYGYTF; CDR3 DNA: TGTGCCATCAGCCCCAAAATAAGACAGGCACCCTATGGCTACACCTTC
clone size: .; V gene: TRBV19; D gene: TRBD1; J gene: TRBJ1-5; CDR3 protein: CATRQGASNQPQHF; CDR3 DNA: TGTGCCACCAGACAGGGAGCGAGCAATCAGCCCCAGCATTTT
clone size: .; V gene: TRBV29-1; D gene: .; J gene: TRBJ2-3; CDR3 protein: CSVGGGSTDTQYF; CDR3 DNA: TGCAGCGTTGGAGGAGGAAGCACAGATACGCAGTATTTT
clone size: .; V gene: TRBV2; D gene: .; J gene: TRBJ2-2; CDR3 protein: CASRGRTNTGELFF; CDR3 DNA: TGTGCCAGCAGAGGCCGGACAAACACCGGGGAGCTGTTTTTT
clone size: few; V gene: TRBV11-3; D gene: .; J gene: TRBJ1-1; CDR3 protein: CASSSRDNTEAFF; CDR3 DNA: TGTGCCAGCAGCTCTCGAGATAACACTGAAGCTTTCTTT
clone size: .; V gene: TRBV7-9; D gene: .; J gene: TRBJ1-2; CDR3 protein: CASSASSNYGYTF; CDR3 DNA: TGTGCCAGCAGCGCTAGCTCTAACTATGGCTACACCTTC
clone size: .; V gene: TRBV2; D gene: TRBD2; J gene: TRBJ2-3; CDR3 protein: CASNPLAGDDTDTQYF; CDR3 DNA: TGTGCCAGCAATCCCCTAGCGGGGGACGACACAGATACGCAGTATTTT
clone size: .; V gene: TRBV27; D gene: TRBD1; J gene: TRBJ2-5; CDR3 protein: CASSEFGTGGAQSEETQYF; CDR3 DNA: TGTGCCAGCAGTGAATTCGGGACAGGGGGCGCTCAAAGTGAAGAGACCCAGTACTTC
clone size: .; V gene: TRBV18; D gene: .; J gene: TRBJ2-5; CDR3 protein: CASSPGSQETQYF; CDR3 DNA: TGTGCCAGCTCACCGGGCAGCCAAGAGACCCAGTACTTC
clone size: .; V gene: TRBV5-4; D gene: TRBD1; J gene: TRBJ1-3; CDR3 protein: CASSLPGQGADTIYF; CDR3 DNA: TGTGCCAGCAGCCTCCCGGGACAGGGGGCGGACACCATATATTTT
clone size: .; V gene: TRBV7-9; D gene: .; J gene: TRBJ1-2; CDR3 protein: CASSLAQQEYYGYTF; CDR3 DNA: TGTGCCAGCAGCCTCGCCCAACAGGAGTACTATGGCTACACCTTC
clone size: .; V gene: TRBV11-2; D gene: .; J gene: TRBJ2-5; CDR3 protein: CASSTTRTQETQYF; CDR3 DNA: TGTGCCAGCAGCACGACTAGAACCCAAGAGACCCAGTACTTC
clone size: .; V gene: TRBV27; D gene: .; J gene: TRBJ1-1; CDR3 protein: CASSSLTLYTEAFF; CDR3 DNA: TGTGCCAGCAGTTCCCTGACACTCTACACTGAAGCTTTCTTT
clone size: .; V gene: TRBV9; D gene: TRBD1; J gene: TRBJ1-4; CDR3 protein: CASSPTGFNEKLFF; CDR3 DNA: TGTGCCAGCAGCCCGACAGGGTTTAATGAAAAACTGTTTTTT
clone size: .; V gene: TRBV18; D gene: TRBD2; J gene: TRBJ2-7; CDR3 protein: CASSDRAGLAGGYEQYF; CDR3 DNA: TGTGCCAGCTCAGACCGAGCCGGACTAGCGGGGGGCTACGAGCAGTACTTC
clone size: .; V gene: TRBV28; D gene: .; J gene: TRBJ2-7; CDR3 protein: CASTGGSSYEQYF; CDR3 DNA: TGTGCCAGTACTGGCGGAAGCTCCTACGAGCAGTACTTC
clone size: .; V gene: TRBV10-1; D gene: .; J gene: TRBJ2-3; CDR3 protein: CASSDSGTKAPDTQYF; CDR3 DNA: TGCGCCAGCAGTGATTCCGGGACAAAGGCCCCAGATACGCAGTATTTT
clone size: .; V gene: TRBV6-5; D gene: .; J gene: TRBJ2-7; CDR3 protein: CASTQTATYEQYF; CDR3 DNA: TGTGCCAGCACCCAGACAGCGACCTACGAGCAGTACTTC